Given below is one T cell receptor beta chain in context. Its target is not known. TCRdb's copy holds only in-frame clones and misses some; the assay was immunoSEQ multiplex PCR. The sample holds about 99,000 clones, roughly 90% seen once. CDR1 and CDR2 from the germline V gene are MDHEN and SYDVKM. This CDR3 is built from 18 residues. The ends were cut back, 7 bases at V and 1 base at J, with 23 bases in the middle. The entry originates in a study of T cell responses to AZD1222 COVID-19 vaccine. General observations from the study: Mapped onto spike, vaccine-associated CD4 TCRs spanned it and were dominant at 160-218 and 743-854. Increases in Spike-specific TCR breadth and depth were seen after two AZD1222 doses.

This specimen was peripheral blood, taken 28 days after the second AZD1222 dose. This TCR derives from an adult who received the AZD1222 COVID-19 vaccine. The chain couples TRBV28 to TRBJ1-5, with D unresolved. The DNA of the CDR3 is TGTGCCAGCACCGGGGAGGGTTCAGCAGTGGTAAGCAATCAGCCCCAGCATTTT. Protein sequence: CASTGEGSAVVSNQPQHF.